The present T cell receptor (beta chain) was sequenced within a study of post-analysis software for immune sequencing data. Whole-study context: Both relapsing-remitting and secondary progressive multiple sclerosis featured among the disease courses, as did progressive-relapsing multiple sclerosis.

A note on this clonotype: The antigen is undetermined.

Unique molecular identifiers had been added to the TCR beta cDNA libraries. There were roughly 0.95 to 11 million T cells, and 450,000 to 550,000 cDNA molecules came from them. Each CDR3 protein gets one entry after TCRdb re-called the PCR reads with MiXCR. The top ten clones hold approximately 1.4% of a sample with over 150,000 distinct CDR3 sequences, 25% to 35% of them seen once. General study findings and limits: F measure clustering grouped samples strongly by preparation batch. Diversity measured as normalized Chao1 was significantly lower in multiple sclerosis patients than in controls.

Sequences were obtained from blood. The receptor was derived from a girl aged 5 to 17 with multiple sclerosis.

The CDR3 here is CASSKALFAGGMKTQFF. The CDR3 nucleotides read TGTGCCAGCAGCAAAGCGCTTTTCGCGGGAGGGATGAAGACCCAGTTCTTC. The J gene is TRBJ2-1, the V gene TRBV21-1; TRBD2 is the table's D call, not checked against the DNA. TRBV21-1 is designated a pseudogene. The CDR3 consists of 17 residues.